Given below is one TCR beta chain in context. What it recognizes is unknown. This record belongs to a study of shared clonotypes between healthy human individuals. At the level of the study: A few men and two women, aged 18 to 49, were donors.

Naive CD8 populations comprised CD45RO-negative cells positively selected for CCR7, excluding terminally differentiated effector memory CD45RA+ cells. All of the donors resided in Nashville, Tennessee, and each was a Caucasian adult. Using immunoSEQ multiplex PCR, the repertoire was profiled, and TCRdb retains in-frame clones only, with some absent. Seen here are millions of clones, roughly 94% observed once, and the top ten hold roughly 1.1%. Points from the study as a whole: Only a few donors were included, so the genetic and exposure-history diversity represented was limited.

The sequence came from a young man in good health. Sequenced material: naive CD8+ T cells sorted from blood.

Written as DNA, the CDR3 is TGTGCCAGCAGTTACTCGTGGCCCCCAGGAGATACGCAGTATTTT. Protein sequence: CASSYSWPPGDTQYF. The V and J genes are TRBV6-6 and TRBJ2-3, with D unclear. The V end lost 0 bases, the J end lost 5 bases, and 12 bases lay between the germline ends. Germline-derived CDR1 and CDR2 are MNHNY and SVGAGI (reference sequence). The CDR3 sequence is 15 residues long.